This note documents a single TCR beta chain sequence. This clone was observed a few times. Its binding antigen is unknown. Within one base of it there is no much larger clone, and no base qualities were kept. The High Capacity cDNA Reverse Transcription Kit was used to reverse transcribe all of the isolated RNA, meaning that expressed TCRB transcripts were what got sequenced. Deep immunoSEQ sequencing was performed on naive, central memory and regulatory T cell samples, with an average of roughly 3.3 million total reads per sample. After sorted cells were lysed in RLT buffer, RNA was extracted with DNase-treated RNeasy Micro or Mini kits, with the choice depending on cell number. To prevent cross-contamination, every cell subset was processed on its own, while patient and healthy donor samples were processed together. Using the immunoSEQ multiplex PCR, TCRB sequences were amplified from cDNA into 87-bp fragments spanning the CDR3 region. The amplicons were sequenced using the Illumina HiSeq platform. In the source study's methods: PCR bias was computationally corrected using synthetic template baselines, reads within Hamming distance 2 were collapsed, and singletons that could not be merged were discarded. Reads were aligned against IMGT to assign V, D and J genes, CDR3 length and insertions or deletions at six rearrangement sites. Within each subset, clonotype counts were normalized to sorted cell number, and only after that were true diversity and Gini coefficients computed with the tcR R package. Repertoire sharing was quantified using the overlap coefficient calculated on TCRB nucleotide sequences. Out-of-frame TCRB sequences from naive cells were analyzed to stand in for the pre-selection repertoire. Entries here come from immuneACCESS through TCRdb and include only in-frame sequences with V and J called. Some clones fail to appear in such tables; in the studies checked, an unresolved V gene covers under half of the shortfall, and the cause of the remainder is unknown. That table gives V, J and clone size, and the DNA gave D and trimming. This sample holds about 930,000 clones; around a sixth were observed only once. Clones ranked in the top ten supply 0.02% to 0.025% of the sample.

This specimen belongs to a study of beta chain features in type 1 diabetes (dated by TCRdb to 2016 to 2019). About the investigation overall: Patients and healthy donors did not differ in mean age, gender distribution, total cell number or subset yield. Across all samples, fewer than 130 million sorted cells were examined, and cell number per subset correlated strongly with RNA yield. The study compared the TCRB repertoires of sorted circulating CD4+ T cell subsets in recently diagnosed type 1 diabetes patients with those in matched healthy donors. Whereas all 30 or so donors provided naive and central memory subsets, regulatory and stem cell-like memory subsets were isolated from just 8 patients and roughly 8 healthy donors.

Results and caveats for the whole study, not just this receptor: A moderate but significant shortening of TCRB CDR3 length was observed in type 1 diabetes patients in all four CD4+ subsets. Shorter templates might have been favored by PCR, but patient and control samples were amplified and corrected together, so both groups would have been affected equally by any skew. Because cDNA was sequenced instead of genomic DNA, highly expressing activated cells could be over-represented, though the groups showed no difference in activation or CD3 levels. Fewer insertions and more nucleotide deletions at VDJ recombination sites were observed in patients with type 1 diabetes, implying thymic rearrangement abnormalities. Naive, central memory and regulatory TCRB repertoires appeared to be more similar among patients than among healthy donors. HLA sub-analyses involved small numbers of individuals, so any influence of HLA type on TCRB rearrangement remained unresolved.

Each donor gave one peripheral blood draw, roughly 120 mL on average, collected into heparinised tubes. A BD FACSAria II and a panel including CD45RO, CCR7, CD25, CD127, CD95 and CD27 were used to sort naive, central memory, regulatory and stem cell-like memory CD4+ T cells. Purity was above 95% for every sorted population. PBMCs were separated immediately by Lymphoprep density gradient centrifugation and were stained directly, without being cultured. Samples were stained and sorted in pairs, with one healthy donor and one patient per experiment, so that batch effects were minimized. Sequenced input: naive CD4+ T cells from blood. Sample cell subset or site, as interpreted from the label and publication: true naive CD4+ T cells. This TCR derives from a young woman in good health.

The base sequence is TGTGCCAGCAGTTTTTTAAGCTCCTACAATGAGCAGTTCTTC. It specifies CASSFLSSYNEQFF. This sequence uses TRBV28 and TRBJ2-1; the D gene remains uncertain. Trimming removed 3 bases from V and 0 bases from J, leaving 6 bases between the germline ends. The CDR3 goes from the cysteine to the phenylalanine over 14 residues. Of all the DNA, just the CDR3 is kept, 42 bases in frame from base 1. From the germline V gene, CDR1 is MDHEN and CDR2 is SYDVKM.